Ten or more counts support the clone carrying this T cell receptor (beta chain). Its antigen is as yet unknown. The sorted Tregs were CD4+CD25+CD127-/low cells. TCRdb processed the 5' RACE reads anew with MiXCR; each CDR3 protein has one entry. The sample contains around 10,000 distinct CDR3 sequences, roughly 17% of which appear only once. Study-wide results and limits: Larger-cohort validation covered only one TCR beta V-J rearrangement.

The CDR3 is 17 residues long. Germline V gene sequence: CDR1 SNHLY, CDR2 FYNNEI. V shed 8 bases and J 3 bases; nucleotides not matched to a gene: 14. The sample was Tregs sorted from a lymph node. The sequence came from a female donor with breast cancer. This chain uses TRBV2 with TRBJ2-3; 10 bases match TRBD2. CDR3 protein: CASRLSGGAFLTDTQYF. The CDR3 bases are TGTGCCAGCCGGCTGAGCGGGGGGGCCTTTTTGACAGATACGCAGTATTTT.